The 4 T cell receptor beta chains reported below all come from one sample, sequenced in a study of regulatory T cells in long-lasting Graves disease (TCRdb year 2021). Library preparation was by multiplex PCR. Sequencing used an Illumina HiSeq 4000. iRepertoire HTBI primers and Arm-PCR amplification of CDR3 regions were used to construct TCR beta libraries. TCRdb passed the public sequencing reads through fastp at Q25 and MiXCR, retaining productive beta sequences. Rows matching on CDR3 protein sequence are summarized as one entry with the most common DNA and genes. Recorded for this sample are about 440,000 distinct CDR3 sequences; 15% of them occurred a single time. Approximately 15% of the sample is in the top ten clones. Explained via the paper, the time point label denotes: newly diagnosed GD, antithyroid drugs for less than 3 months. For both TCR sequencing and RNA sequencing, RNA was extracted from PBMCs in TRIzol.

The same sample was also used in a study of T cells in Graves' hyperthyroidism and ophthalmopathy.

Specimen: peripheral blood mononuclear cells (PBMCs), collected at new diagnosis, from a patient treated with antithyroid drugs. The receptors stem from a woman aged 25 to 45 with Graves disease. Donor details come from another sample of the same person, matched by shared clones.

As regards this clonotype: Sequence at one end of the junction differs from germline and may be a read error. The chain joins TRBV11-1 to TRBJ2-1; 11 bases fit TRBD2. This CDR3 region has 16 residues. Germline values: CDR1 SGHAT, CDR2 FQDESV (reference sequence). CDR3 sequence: CASSRTGTSGFDEQFF. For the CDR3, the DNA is TGCGCCAGCAGCCGGACCGGGACTAGCGGCTTCGATGAGCAGTTCTTC.

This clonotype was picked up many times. CDR3 sequence reads: CASSQMDSGKTQYF. The DNA of the CDR3 is TGTGCCAGCAGCCAGATGGACTCCGGAAAGACCCAGTACTTC. The chain links TRBV3-1 to TRBJ2-5, with a weak D call TRBD2 (5 bases). The V and J ends lost 3 bases and 6 bases respectively, with 14 bases between them. The CDR3 extends over 14 amino acids. Looked up from germline, CDR1 is LGHDT and CDR2 is YNNKEL (reference sequence).

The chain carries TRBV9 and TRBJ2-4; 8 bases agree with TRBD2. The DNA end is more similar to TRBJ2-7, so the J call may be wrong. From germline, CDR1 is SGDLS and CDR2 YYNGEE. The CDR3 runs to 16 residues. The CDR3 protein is CASSVAPSGQSYEQYF. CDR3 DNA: TGTGCCAGCAGCGTAGCTCCTAGCGGGCAATCCTACGAGCAGTACTTC.

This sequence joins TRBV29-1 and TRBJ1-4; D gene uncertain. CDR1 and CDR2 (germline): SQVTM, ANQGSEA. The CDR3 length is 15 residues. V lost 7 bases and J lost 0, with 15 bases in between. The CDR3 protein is CSGGGPRATNEKLFF. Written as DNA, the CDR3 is TGCAGCGGGGGTGGGCCTCGGGCAACTAATGAAAAACTGTTTTTT.